This T cell receptor (beta chain) was documented in a study of cytomegalovirus exposure and HLA in healthy donors. Notes on the study in general: About 180 TCR beta chains were listed as cytomegalovirus-associated. A few CMV-associated chains proved CMV antigen-specific in vitro.

Germline-derived CDR1 and CDR2 are MDHEN and SYDVKM. Trimming stripped 3 bases from V and 0 bases from J, with 12 bases between. This CDR3 spans 15 amino acids. About this clone itself: Antigen specificity is unknown. This CDR3 is also generated by other DNA sequences in the sample.

Sequenced by immunoSEQ multiplex PCR; TCRdb stores in-frame clones only, minus some. The sample holds 300,000 to 450,000 clones, just over 85% seen once. This sequence joins TRBV28 and TRBJ2-7, with D tentatively TRBD1 (6 bases). The specimen was PBMCs. This TCR derives from a woman aged 18-29 years in good health and CMV-seronegative. This chain's CDR3 is CASSLYRASSYEQYF. The CDR3 DNA reads TGTGCCAGCAGTTTGTACAGGGCCAGCTCCTACGAGCAGTACTTC.